This TCR beta chain derives from a study of blood T cell repertoires in COVID-19. Sequencing was performed with immunoSEQ multiplex PCR; in TCRdb, only in-frame clones are kept and a portion is missing. The sample holds about 43,000 clones, 88% seen once. The CDR3 length is 13 residues. Germline V gene sequence: CDR1 MNHEY, CDR2 SMNVEV (reference sequence). Trimming pared 5 bases from V and 7 bases from J, leaving 15 bases between. The chain employs TRBV27 and TRBJ2-7; a weak D match, TRBD2 (5 bases). The sequence was obtained from a human donor in a cohort sampled during active COVID-19. Sequenced sample: peripheral blood. As DNA, the CDR3 is TGTGCCAGCAGTGAGACCGCCTCGGGGGAGCAGTACTTC. This codes for CASSETASGEQYF.